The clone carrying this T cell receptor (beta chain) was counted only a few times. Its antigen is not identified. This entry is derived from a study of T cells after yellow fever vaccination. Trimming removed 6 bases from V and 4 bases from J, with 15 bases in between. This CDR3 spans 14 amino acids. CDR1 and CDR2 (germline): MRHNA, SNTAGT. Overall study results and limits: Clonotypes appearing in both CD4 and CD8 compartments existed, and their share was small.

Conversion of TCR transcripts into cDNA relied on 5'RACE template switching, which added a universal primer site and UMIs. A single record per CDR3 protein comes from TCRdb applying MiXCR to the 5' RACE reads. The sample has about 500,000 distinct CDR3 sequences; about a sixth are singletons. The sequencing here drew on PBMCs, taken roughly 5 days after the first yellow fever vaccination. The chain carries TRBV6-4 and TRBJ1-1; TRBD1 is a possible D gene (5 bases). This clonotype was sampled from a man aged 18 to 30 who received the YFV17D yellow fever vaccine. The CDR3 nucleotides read TGTGCCAGCAGCCCTGGGACCCCGGCCACTGAAGCTTTCTTT. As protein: CASSPGTPATEAFF.